This T cell receptor (beta chain) derives from a study of human T cells and chemical hapten exposure. The overall study: While the roughly 22-week study was under way, patients received diphenylcyclopropenone on the scalp every week. Small pooled library volume differences chiefly drove per-sample TCR yield variation.

Indicated time point: patch test 3, about 24 weeks after DPC sensitization. Noted treatment: therapeutic diphenylcyclopropenone sensitization with weekly scalp DPC. Researchers sampled blood before each patch test went on. In TCRdb, the RACE reads were re-called with MiXCR into one record per CDR3 protein. This sample has 120,000 or so distinct CDR3 sequences, with 11% found just once. The sample consisted of whole blood, taken in connection with sensitization to the hapten diphenylcyclopropenone (DPC). The receptor comes from a woman aged 45-60 years with alopecia areata. Some clones in this sample may be carry-over from other donors' samples.

The CDR3 sequence is CASSMWTDPNQPQHF. In DNA form, the CDR3 reads TGTGCCAGTAGTATGTGGACAGACCCTAATCAGCCCCAGCATTTT. This chain links TRBV19 with TRBJ1-5, with D possibly matching TRBD1 (6 bases). This CDR3 spans 15 amino acids. Germline values: CDR1 LNHDA, CDR2 SQIVND (reference sequence). Trimming shortened V by 3 bases and J by 4 bases, and 13 bases separated the two germline ends.